This T cell receptor beta chain derives from a study of T cells after yellow fever vaccination. The authors made TCR cDNA by 5'RACE template switching, adding a universal primer site and UMIs. TCRdb re-analysed the 5' RACE reads in MiXCR, keeping a single row per CDR3 protein. The table has about 140,000 distinct CDR3 sequences, under 8% seen once. The germline V and J ends were trimmed by 1 base and 9 bases, with 10 bases remaining between them. The CDR3 is made up of 12 amino acids. Regarding the study as a whole: Of the clonotypes, a small share occurred in both CD4 and CD8 compartments. Abundant clonotypes from the bulk population could contaminate FACS-sorted repertoires. Post-booster repertoires again held most primary-vaccination clones (roughly 96% CD4, roughly 88% CD8).

There are many counts of this clonotype. Antigen specificity is unknown. The clonotype originates from a man younger than 45 who received the YFV17D yellow fever vaccine. The input for sequencing was CD4+ T cells sorted from PBMCs, taken 10 days after the yellow fever booster vaccination. The chain couples TRBV12-3 or TRBV12-4 to TRBJ2-7; D is unresolved. The CDR3 reads CASSLGVARQYF. The CDR3 DNA sequence: TGTGCCAGCAGTTTAGGAGTGGCTAGGCAGTACTTC.